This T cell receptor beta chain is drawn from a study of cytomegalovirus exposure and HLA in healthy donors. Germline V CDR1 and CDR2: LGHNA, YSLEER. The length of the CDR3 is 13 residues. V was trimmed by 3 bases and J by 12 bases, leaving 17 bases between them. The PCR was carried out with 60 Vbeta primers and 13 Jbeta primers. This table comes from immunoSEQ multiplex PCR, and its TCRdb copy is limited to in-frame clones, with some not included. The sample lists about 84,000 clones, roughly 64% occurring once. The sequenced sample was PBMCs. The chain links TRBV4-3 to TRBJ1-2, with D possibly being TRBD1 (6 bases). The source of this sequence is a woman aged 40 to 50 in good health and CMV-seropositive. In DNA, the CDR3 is TGCGCCAGCAGCCAGGTTAGACAGGCTTGGCACACCTTC. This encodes CASSQVRQAWHTF.